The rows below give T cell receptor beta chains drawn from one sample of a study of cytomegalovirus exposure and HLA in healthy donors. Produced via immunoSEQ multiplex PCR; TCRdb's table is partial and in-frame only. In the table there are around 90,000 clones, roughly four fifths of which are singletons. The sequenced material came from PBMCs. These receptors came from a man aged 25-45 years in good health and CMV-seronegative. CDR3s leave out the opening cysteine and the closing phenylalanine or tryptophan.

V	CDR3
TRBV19	ASSIGTSVETQY
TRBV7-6	ASSPGQGEYSPLH
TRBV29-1	SAWGGGGYT
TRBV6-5	ASSYRETDYEQY
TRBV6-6	ASSSLGRNQPQH
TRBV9	ASSVATMTEAF
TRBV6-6	ASSSDSQITDTQY
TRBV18	ASSVSGGGEAF
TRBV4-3	ASSQHPGHLNTEAF
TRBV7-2	ASSRTGTGRGYT
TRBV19	ASTARVSNQPQH
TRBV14	ASSQDWGLYGYT
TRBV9	ASSADSTNEKLF
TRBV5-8	ASSLGWGRNTEAF
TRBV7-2	ASSLVEGTHYGYT
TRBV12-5	ASGFSTPTEAF
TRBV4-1	ASSQDWTAYGYT
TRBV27	ASSPTVLYTDTQY
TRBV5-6	ASSLNENYGYT
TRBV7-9	ASSSTSIVSEQY
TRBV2	ASSAQQGITEAF
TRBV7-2	ASSPDRAYNQPQH
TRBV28	ASRGGEYREQF
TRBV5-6	ASSFGIINTGVNYGYT
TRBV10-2	ASSESARKKGTDTQY
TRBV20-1	SASHIYEQY
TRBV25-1	ASSEGRAANYGYT
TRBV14	ASSTGVAPVWNSPLH
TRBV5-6	ASSWGTGAINYGYT
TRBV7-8	ASSLASNSNQPQH
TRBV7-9	ASSSPGERTF
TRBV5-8	ASSFRGSLGTEAF
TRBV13	ASSQKTGLGNQPQH
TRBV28	ASSETGVGGYT
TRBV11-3	ASSPRGGFREETQY
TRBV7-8	ASSTDYNEKLF
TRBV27	ASSLYRGPGETQY
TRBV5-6	ASSLGTGRRYNEQF
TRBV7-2	ASSSAATGELF
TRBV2	ASSENREYGYT
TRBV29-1	SVASASGRLGEQF
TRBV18	ASSPPETGGRGETQY
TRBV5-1	ASRGSTDTQY
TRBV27	ASSLTQTSTDTQY
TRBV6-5	ASSVTGQLFYEQY
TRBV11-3	ASSLSARVARTGETQY
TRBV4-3	ASSFGQALTNGYT
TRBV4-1	ASSQDLNSGNTIY